Below are 12 T cell receptor beta chains sequenced from a single sample in a study of T cells expressing NK-cell markers (dated by TCRdb to about 2020). The library relied on 5' RACE. Sequencing used an Illumina HiSeq 2000. TCRdb reprocessed the public reads and reports one entry per CDR3 protein sequence, without DNA. The table kept for this sample lists a few hundred thousand distinct CDR3 sequences. Less than 4.5% of the sample is taken by the ten largest. The sample taken for sequencing was blood T cells: a sorted CD56 or NKG2C T cell subset, CD4+ or CD8+ T cells, or bulk PBMC T cells (not recorded which). The receptor source for this set is a man between 18 and 35 years old in good health. Donor details come from another sample of the same person, matched by shared clones.

The chain links TRBV6-5 to TRBJ1-4. There are 14 residues in the CDR3. In germline, CDR1 is MNHEY, CDR2 SVGAGI. The CDR3 protein is CASSSQAGREKLFF.

V and J are TRBV18 and TRBJ1-2; TCRdb indicates TRBD1, and absent DNA this call remains unverified. CDR1 is KGHSH, CDR2 LQKENI, per germline. The CDR3 is 15 amino acids. CDR3 protein: CASSRPWDRADGYTF. The full variable domain, completed using reference TRBV18 and TRBJ1-2, is NAGVMQNPRHLVRRRGQEARLRCSPMKGHSHVYWYRQLPEEGLKFMVYLQKENIIDESGMPKERFSAEFPKEGPSILRIQQVVRGDSAAYFCASSRPWDRADGYTFGSGTRLTVV.

The chain employs TRBV15 and TRBJ2-3; TCRdb proposes TRBD2, but this gene call is untestable without DNA. Germline V gene data show CDR1 as LNHNV and CDR2 as YYDKDF (reference sequence). The length of the CDR3 is 16 residues. This chain's CDR3 is CATSRLLTGGTDTQYF.

The V call is TRBV5-1, the J call TRBJ2-7; lacking DNA, the TRBD1 call made by TCRdb goes unchecked. The CDR3 has 13 amino acids. Germline lookup yields CDR1 SGHRS and CDR2 YFSETQ. CDR3 in amino acids: CASSPDGVREQYF. The variable domain in full, completed from reference TRBV5-1 and TRBJ2-7, reads KAGVTQTPRYLIKTRGQQVTLSCSPISGHRSVSWYQQTPGQGLQFLFEYFSETQRNKGNFPGRFSGRQFSNSRSEMNVSTLELGDSALYLCASSPDGVREQYFGPGTRLTVT.

The chain combines TRBV5-1 with TRBJ2-1; TCRdb names TRBD1, which stays unverified in the absence of DNA. CDR3 size: 14 residues. CDR1 and CDR2 (germline): SGHRS, YFSETQ. The CDR3 reads CASSWGPPGNEQFF.

The chain recombines TRBV29-1 with TRBJ2-1; TCRdb indicates TRBD2, and absent DNA this call remains unverified. Germline CDR1 SQVTM, CDR2 ANQGSEA. This CDR3 has 14 amino acids. Here the CDR3 reads CSVGPRVGVVEQFF.

The chain uses TRBV21-1 and TRBJ2-1; TCRdb gives TRBD1 as the D gene, but with no DNA this cannot be confirmed. TRBV21-1 is given as a pseudogene. The CDR3 spans 16 residues. The CDR3 is CASSTGQVISYNEQFF.

J is TRBJ2-7 and V is TRBV5-6; TCRdb's D call of TRBD2 is untestable without DNA. The CDR3 spans 17 residues. Germline V gene data show CDR1 as SGHDT and CDR2 as YYEEEE. CDR3 residues: CASSLAGPSSISYEQYF.

The chain is built from TRBV9 and TRBJ2-2; there is no DNA to check the TCRdb D call of TRBD2. The CDR3 spans 16 residues. Germline assignment: CDR1 SGDLS and CDR2 YYNGEE. CDR3 amino acids: CASSRAGALNTGELFF.

V gene TRBV5-1 combines with J gene TRBJ2-2; absent DNA, TCRdb's TRBD1 call cannot be checked. CDR3 length equals 16 residues. The V gene's germline CDR1 is SGHRS and CDR2 YFSETQ. CDR3 loop: CASSFWGKADTGELFF.

The chain is built from TRBV10-2 and TRBJ1-1. The CDR3 loop spans 12 amino acids. CDR1 and CDR2 from the germline V gene are WSHSY and SAAADI. The CDR3 here is CASSQLSPEAFF.

This rearrangement joins TRBV20-1 to TRBJ2-5; TCRdb lists TRBD2, though no DNA is available to test this call. CDR1 is DFQATT and CDR2 is SNEGSKA in the germline V gene (reference sequence). This CDR3 is built from 14 residues. CDR3 loop: CSASAAGGRETQYF.